This paragraph covers one T cell receptor beta chain sequence. Its antigen is not identified. This sample was taken from a study of shared clonotypes between healthy human individuals. Across the study: Aged between 18 and 49, the donors were a couple of women and a few men. Points from the study as a whole: Represented genetic and exposure-history diversity was restricted by having few donors.

Original processing notes: Junction-only sequences produced by ImmunoSEQ had no quality scores, so filtering differed. Data came from immunoSEQ multiplex PCR; TCRdb stores just in-frame clones and leaves some out. V and J calls and clone size are those listed in that table; D and trimming were worked out from the DNA. The repertoire has roughly 2 million clones, roughly 94% of them found once; the top ten carry 0.1% to 0.15%. Trimming removed 4 bases from V and 1 base from J; junction bases left unmatched: 5. Germline V gene lookup returns CDR1 LGHNA and CDR2 YSLEER. CDR3 length: 16 residues. The chain recombines TRBV4-3 with TRBJ2-1; 9 bases are a match to TRBD1. The sample taken for sequencing was naive CD4+ T cells sorted from blood. Subset specified: CD45RA+ positively selected. The clonotype comes from a young man in good health. For the CDR3, the DNA is TGCGCCAGCAGCCCTACGACAGGGGGGTCCTACAATGAGCAGTTCTTC. Translated: CASSPTTGGSYNEQFF.